These T cell receptor beta chains were read from a single sample in a study of T cells in tuberculosis. Generated by immunoSEQ multiplex PCR, the TCRdb table keeps only in-frame clones and is missing some. The table has 31,000 or so clones, roughly 88% seen once. The input for sequencing was PBMCs, taken at tuberculosis diagnosis. The receptors derive from an adult with tuberculosis. Each CDR3 is given with its conserved first and last residue. D genes are given only for firm matches. Size is stated for part of the rows, as once, few or many counts, or as a class when the clone is expanded.

J: TRBJ2-5
size: .
V: TRBV6-1
D: .
CDR3: CASRAGDQETQYF
DNA: TGTGCCAGTCGGGCGGGTGATCAAGAGACCCAGTACTTC

J: TRBJ2-3
size: .
V: TRBV6-1
D: .
CDR3: CASSELSGPTDTQYF
DNA: TGTGCCAGCAGTGAACTAAGCGGTCCCACAGATACGCAGTATTTT

J: TRBJ1-2
size: .
V: TRBV2
D: TRBD1
CDR3: CASSEAYRDRVGYTF
DNA: TGTGCCAGCAGTGAAGCATACCGGGACAGGGTTGGCTACACCTTC

J: TRBJ2-1
size: .
V: TRBV13
D: .
CDR3: CASSLGTSIYNEQFF
DNA: TGTGCCAGCAGCTTAGGCACTAGCATCTACAATGAGCAGTTCTTC

J: TRBJ1-4
size: .
V: TRBV4-1
D: .
CDR3: CASSQDPIGTFEKLFF
DNA: TGCGCCAGCAGCCAAGATCCAATAGGGACTTTTGAAAAACTGTTTTTT

J: TRBJ2-1
size: .
V: TRBV29-1
D: TRBD1
CDR3: CSVEGVMYRGPDEQFF
DNA: TGCAGCGTTGAAGGCGTCATGTACAGGGGGCCTGATGAGCAGTTCTTC

J: TRBJ1-1
size: .
V: TRBV7-9
D: .
CDR3: CASSLDSTSTEAFF
DNA: TGTGCCAGCAGCTTAGATAGTACGTCCACTGAAGCTTTCTTT

J: TRBJ2-3
size: .
V: TRBV19
D: .
CDR3: CASSIGGTSTDTQYF
DNA: TGTGCCAGTAGTATAGGGGGGACAAGCACAGATACGCAGTATTTT

J: TRBJ2-3
size: .
V: TRBV5-4
D: TRBD2
CDR3: CASSPTSGGADTQYF
DNA: TGTGCCAGCAGCCCGACTAGCGGGGGGGCAGATACGCAGTATTTT

J: TRBJ2-1
size: .
V: TRBV5-1
D: .
CDR3: CASSLRGPKEQFF
DNA: TGCGCCAGCAGCTTGCGAGGGCCTAAAGAGCAGTTCTTC

J: TRBJ2-2
size: once
V: TRBV15
D: .
CDR3: CATSTRGPGELFF
DNA: TGTGCCACCAGCACGAGAGGGCCCGGGGAGCTGTTTTTT

J: TRBJ2-7
size: once
V: TRBV7-3
D: .
CDR3: CASSLDPLSSKQYF
DNA: TGTGCCAGCAGCTTAGATCCGTTATCGTCTAAGCAGTACTTC

J: TRBJ1-2
size: .
V: TRBV5-1
D: TRBD1
CDR3: CASSLAGTGNGYTF
DNA: TGCGCCAGCAGCTTGGCCGGGACAGGGAATGGCTACACCTTC

J: TRBJ1-1
size: .
V: TRBV10-3
D: .
CDR3: CAIRTAWGGSDTEAFF
DNA: TGTGCCATCAGAACCGCGTGGGGGGGCTCGGACACTGAAGCTTTCTTT

J: TRBJ1-6
size: .
V: TRBV5-8
D: .
CDR3: CASSLWGPGNSPLHF
DNA: TGTGCCAGCAGCTTATGGGGTCCGGGAAATTCACCCCTCCACTTT

J: TRBJ2-5
size: .
V: TRBV5-1
D: TRBD2
CDR3: CASSWTSGQETQYF
DNA: TGCGCCAGCAGCTGGACTAGCGGCCAAGAGACCCAGTACTTC